This T cell receptor (beta chain) originates from a study of shared clonotypes between healthy human individuals. The V end lost 0 bases, the J end lost 6 bases, and 9 bases lay between the germline ends. The CDR3 has 13 amino acids. CDR1 SGDLS and CDR2 YYNGEE come from the germline V gene. CD8 cells classed as naive were CD45RO-negative and positively selected for CCR7, excluding terminally differentiated effector memory CD45RA+ cells. Some clones are missing from TCRdb's copy, which holds only in-frame ones; the method was immunoSEQ multiplex PCR. The sample contains roughly 2,000,000 clones, 93% of which appear only once. On this clone: The same CDR3 arises from other DNA sequences in this sample as well.

V gene TRBV9 combines with J gene TRBJ1-1; D is perhaps TRBD1 (5 bases). Sequencing input: naive CD8+ T cells from PBMCs. The origin of this receptor is a man aged 18 to 35 in good health. Some clones in this sample may be carry-over from other donors' samples. The CDR3 nucleotides are TGTGCCAGCAGCGTAGCTGGGGGATCTGAAGCTTTCTTT. This encodes CASSVAGGSEAFF.